This TCR beta chain was captured in a study of T cell responses to AZD1222 COVID-19 vaccine. This clone has only one observation. Its target is not known. Study conclusions and caveats: Possibly, clonal diversity was underestimated; donors were largely white British and included more females. Only a handful of AZD1222 recipients, six or seven in all, had baseline seropositivity.

TCRdb's copy holds only in-frame clones and misses some; the assay was immunoSEQ multiplex PCR. Of more than 70,000 clones in the sample, 85% to 90% are singletons; the top ten hold less than 5%. The CDR3 runs 13 residues. Germline-derived CDR1 and CDR2 are SGHVS and FQNEAQ. V lost 1 base and J lost 3, with 5 bases in between. Specimen: peripheral blood, collected 28 days after the second AZD1222 dose. V is TRBV7-8 and J is TRBJ2-3; no definite D call. This clonotype was obtained from an adult who received the AZD1222 COVID-19 vaccine. CDR3 coding DNA: TGTGCCAGCAGCTTAGACAGAACAGATACGCAGTATTTT. It codes for CASSLDRTDTQYF.